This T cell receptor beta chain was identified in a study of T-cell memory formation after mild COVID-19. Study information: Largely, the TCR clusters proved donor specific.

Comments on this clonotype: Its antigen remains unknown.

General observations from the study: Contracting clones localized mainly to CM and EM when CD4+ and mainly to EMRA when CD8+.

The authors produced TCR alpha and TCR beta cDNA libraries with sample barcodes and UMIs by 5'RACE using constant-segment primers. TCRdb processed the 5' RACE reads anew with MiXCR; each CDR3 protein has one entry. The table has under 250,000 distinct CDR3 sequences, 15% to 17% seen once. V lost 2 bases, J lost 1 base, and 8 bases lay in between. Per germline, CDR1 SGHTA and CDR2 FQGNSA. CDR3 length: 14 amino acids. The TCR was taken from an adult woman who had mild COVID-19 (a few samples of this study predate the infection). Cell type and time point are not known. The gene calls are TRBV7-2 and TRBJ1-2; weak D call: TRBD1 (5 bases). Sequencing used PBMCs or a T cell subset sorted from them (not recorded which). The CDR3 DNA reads TGTGCCAGCAGCTTACGGGACGGTAACTATGGCTACACCTTC. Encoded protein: CASSLRDGNYGYTF.